This record looks at one T cell receptor beta chain sequence and its context. The data stem from a study of early T cells in non-severe SARS-CoV-2 infection. Individual cDNA molecules were tagged with unique molecular identifiers. One entry per CDR3 protein results from TCRdb running MiXCR on the 5' RACE reads. The data show roughly 28,000 distinct CDR3 sequences, around 4.4% seen once. Trimming cost V 0 bases and J 6 bases, with 6 bases left between them. The CDR3 consists of 13 residues. Germline V lookup: CDR1 SGDLS, CDR2 YYNGEE. The chain is built from TRBV9 and TRBJ1-4; D is unclear. Sequenced material: whole blood. The clonotype comes from an adult who was a healthcare worker with PCR-confirmed SARS-CoV-2 infection or an uninfected control (not recorded which). In DNA form, the CDR3 reads TGTGCCAGCAGCGTAGGAGCAGATGAAAAACTGTTTTTT. It translates to CASSVGADEKLFF.